The clone carrying this T cell receptor beta chain is a singleton in its sample. The entry originates in a study of blood T cell repertoires in COVID-19. Whole-study context: Sites across the United States, Italy and Spain contributed samples from acute and convalescent COVID-19.

Produced via immunoSEQ multiplex PCR; TCRdb's table is partial and in-frame only. The data hold some 250,000 clones, with 86% observed a single time. CDR3 length: 17 residues. Germline V gene data show CDR1 as SGHRS and CDR2 as YFSETQ. V lost 4 bases and J 1 base, leaving 17 bases between the germline ends. This sequence joins TRBV5-1 and TRBJ1-4; no reliable D call. The sample was peripheral blood. The receptor was isolated from an elderly man with acute or convalescent COVID-19. The DNA for the CDR3 is TGCGCCAGCAGCCTAAGCGAGTTGCGGGGAACTAATGAAAAACTGTTTTTT. Translation: CASSLSELRGTNEKLFF. Using reference TRBV5-1 and TRBJ1-4 for the parts outside the CDR3, the full variable domain is KAGVTQTPRYLIKTRGQQVTLSCSPISGHRSVSWYQQTPGQGLQFLFEYFSETQRNKGNFPGRFSGRQFSNSRSEMNVSTLELGDSALYLCASSLSELRGTNEKLFFGSGTQLSVL.